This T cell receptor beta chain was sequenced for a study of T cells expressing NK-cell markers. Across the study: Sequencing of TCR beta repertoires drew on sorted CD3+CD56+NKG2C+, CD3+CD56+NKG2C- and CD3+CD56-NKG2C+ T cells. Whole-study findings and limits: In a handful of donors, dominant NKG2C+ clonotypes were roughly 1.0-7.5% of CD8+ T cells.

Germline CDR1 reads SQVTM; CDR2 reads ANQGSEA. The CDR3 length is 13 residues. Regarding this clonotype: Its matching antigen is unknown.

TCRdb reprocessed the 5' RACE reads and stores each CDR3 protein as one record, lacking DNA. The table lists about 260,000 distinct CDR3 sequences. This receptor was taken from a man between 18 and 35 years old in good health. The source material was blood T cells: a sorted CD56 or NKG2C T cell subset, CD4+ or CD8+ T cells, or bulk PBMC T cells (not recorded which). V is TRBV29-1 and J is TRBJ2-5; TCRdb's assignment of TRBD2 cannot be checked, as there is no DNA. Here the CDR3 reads CSVSGGAQETQYF.